Below, 9 T cell receptor beta chains from the same sample are listed, as sequenced in a study of cytomegalovirus exposure and HLA in healthy donors. TCRdb keeps only in-frame clones here, not all; method: immunoSEQ multiplex PCR. The sample records about 220,000 clones, around nine tenths being singletons. Sequencing was performed on PBMCs. The source of these receptors is a woman aged 18-30 years in good health and CMV-seronegative.

This sequence joins TRBV11-2 and TRBJ2-7; 7 bases agree with TRBD1. Germline V gene lookup returns CDR1 SGHAT and CDR2 FQNNGV. The CDR3 sequence is 16 residues long. J was trimmed by 2 bases and V by 5 bases; bases with no gene match: 12. The CDR3 region has the DNA TGTGCCAGCAGCCTTTCCCGACAGGGTGGAGCCTACGAGCAGTACTTC. It codes for CASSLSRQGGAYEQYF.

This clone was seen once. This chain uses TRBV27 with TRBJ2-7; TRBD2 matches at 11 bases. With V trimmed by 5 bases and J by 0 bases, 6 bases remained unmatched. CDR1 and CDR2 from the germline V gene are MNHEY and SMNVEV (reference sequence). The CDR3 has 16 residues. CDR3: CASSLASGRPSYEQYF. CDR3 sequence (DNA): TGTGCCAGCAGTCTCGCTAGCGGGAGGCCCTCCTACGAGCAGTACTTC.

The gene calls are TRBV27 and TRBJ1-5; D not resolved. In germline, CDR1 is MNHEY, CDR2 SMNVEV (reference sequence). V dropped 2 bases and J dropped 0 bases, with 8 bases sitting between them. The CDR3 is 15 residues long. The CDR3 sequence is CASSLAPGSNQPQHF. CDR3 bases: TGTGCCAGCAGTTTAGCCCCGGGTAGCAATCAGCCCCAGCATTTT.

The genes are TRBV30 and TRBJ1-1; D not certain. CDR3 length: 10 amino acids. The germline V gene has CDR1 GTSNPN and CDR2 SVGIG (reference sequence). Trimming took 5 bases from V and 8 from J, leaving 9 bases between them. The CDR3 region is CAWAQIEAFF. CDR3 DNA: TGTGCCTGGGCACAAATAGAAGCTTTCTTT. The full variable domain, completed using reference TRBV30 and TRBJ1-1, is SQTIHQWPATLVQPVGSPLSLECTVEGTSNPNLYWYRQAAGRGLQLLFYSVGIGQISSEVPQNLSASRPQDRQFILSSKKLLLSDSGFYLCAWAQIEAFFGQGTRLTVV.

On this clone: Relative to the germline gene, one junction end is altered; a read error may explain this. J is TRBJ2-6 and V is TRBV29-1, with 7 bases that match TRBD1. Germline-derived CDR1 and CDR2 are SQVTM and ANQGSEA. The CDR3 covers 17 residues. The CDR3 nucleotides read TGCAGCGTGGAAGGGGGACAGTTAAACTCTGGGGCCAACGTCCTGACTTTC. This codes for CSVEGGQLNSGANVLTF.

This chain connects TRBV7-9 to TRBJ1-2; 9 bases map to TRBD1. The CDR3 contains 15 residues. From germline, CDR1 is SEHNR and CDR2 FQNEAQ (reference sequence). J was trimmed by 4 bases and V by 4 bases; bases with no gene match: 7. The CDR3 region is CASSWNRGLGYGYTF. CDR3 nucleotides: TGTGCCAGCAGCTGGAACAGGGGGCTCGGCTATGGCTACACCTTC.

The J gene is TRBJ2-7, the V gene TRBV15, with D possibly being TRBD2 (6 bases). Between the trimmed V and J ends, which lost 5 bases and 4 bases, there was a span of 21 bases. The CDR3 covers 16 residues. Germline loops: CDR1 LNHNV, CDR2 YYDKDF (reference sequence). The CDR3 coding sequence is TGTGCCACCAGCCCCCGGGACTCCCCGAAGGGTTACGAGCAGTACTTC. Its protein is CATSPRDSPKGYEQYF. The variable domain in full, with the rest retrieved from reference TRBV15 and TRBJ2-7, is DAMVIQNPRYQVTQFGKPVTLSCSQTLNHNVMYWYQQKSSQAPKLLFHYYDKDFNNEADTPDNFQSRRPNTSFCFLDIRSPGLGDTAMYLCATSPRDSPKGYEQYFGPGTRLTVT.

This rearrangement joins TRBV28 to TRBJ1-5, with a possible D match to TRBD1 (5 bases). The V gene's germline CDR1 is MDHEN and CDR2 SYDVKM. CDR3 size: 15 residues. Trimming shortened V by 8 bases and J by 1 base, and 15 bases separated the two germline ends. CDR3: CASGSGFDSNQPQHF. The CDR3 DNA sequence: TGTGCCAGCGGGTCAGGGTTTGACAGCAATCAGCCCCAGCATTTT.

V gene TRBV7-9 combines with J gene TRBJ1-5, with a weak D call TRBD1 (5 bases). This CDR3 contains 14 residues. The V end lost 5 bases, the J end lost 3 bases, and 11 bases lay between the germline ends. Looked up from germline, CDR1 is SEHNR and CDR2 is FQNEAQ (reference sequence). For the CDR3, the DNA is TGTGCCAGCAGCCAGGGCGGCGACAATCAGCCCCAGCATTTT. This codes for CASSQGGDNQPQHF.